This T cell receptor (beta chain) was obtained from a study of tumor-infiltrating lymphocytes in primary liver carcinoma. The input was about 500 ng total RNA; TCR beta cDNA was made from it with a constant-region primer. Slightly modified ARM-PCR, run as three nested multiplex PCR rounds, produced the TCR beta libraries. Researchers ran the first two PCR rounds for roughly 11 cycles each with TRBV1-TRBV30 forward primers and a C-beta reverse primer. TCRdb passed the multiplex PCR reads through MiXCR, listing each CDR3 protein once. This sample has 95,000 to 150,000 distinct CDR3 sequences, with around 70% found just once. Unsorted bulk tissue (20-30 mg) underwent RNA and DNA co-extraction. CDR1 and CDR2 (germline): LGHNA, YNFKEQ. This CDR3 is 17 amino acids long. The V gene lost 0 bases and the J gene lost 0 bases, with 15 bases spanning the gap.

Sequences were obtained from tumor-adjacent normal liver tissue. The receptor comes from a woman aged 55-70 years with primary liver carcinoma and hepatitis B virus infection. This chain uses TRBV4-2 with TRBJ2-7; a possible D gene is TRBD2 (6 bases). CDR3 protein: CASSQDFRGVSSYEQYF. The CDR3 bases are TGTGCCAGCAGCCAAGATTTTCGCGGGGTGAGCTCCTACGAGCAGTACTTC.